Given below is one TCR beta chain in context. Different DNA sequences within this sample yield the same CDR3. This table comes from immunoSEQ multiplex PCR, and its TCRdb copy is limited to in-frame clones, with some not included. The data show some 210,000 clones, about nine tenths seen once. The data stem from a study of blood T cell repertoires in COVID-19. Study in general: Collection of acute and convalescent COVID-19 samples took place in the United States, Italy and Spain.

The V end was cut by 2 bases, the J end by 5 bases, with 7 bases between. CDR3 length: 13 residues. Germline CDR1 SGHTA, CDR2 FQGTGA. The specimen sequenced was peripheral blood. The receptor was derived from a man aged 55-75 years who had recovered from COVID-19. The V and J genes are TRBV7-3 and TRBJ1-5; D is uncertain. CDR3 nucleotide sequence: TGTGCCAGCAGCTTAGATCGGGATCAGCCCCAGCATTTT. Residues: CASSLDRDQPQHF.